This paragraph reports one T cell receptor (beta chain). The ends were cut back, 6 bases at V and 2 bases at J, with 7 bases in the middle. Germline V gives CDR1 MNHEY, CDR2 SVGAGI. The CDR3 spans 13 residues. This entry comes from a study of blood T cell repertoires in COVID-19. Whole-study context: Acute and convalescent COVID-19 samples came from the United States, Italy and Spain. T cells, B-cell-depleted T cells, or PBMCs provided the cDNA or gDNA that served as material.

In the study's own analysis: Scientists estimated how many nucleated cells there were by amplifying reference gene primers. Clones were read by immunoSEQ multiplex PCR, and TCRdb kept only the in-frame ones, dropping some. The D gene and trimming were derived from the DNA, and the V and J assignments and clone size from that table. The top ten hold roughly 4.3% of the sample, which has about 400,000 clones, 85% to 90% seen once. The sequencing sample was made of peripheral blood. The chain joins TRBV6-5 to TRBJ2-2; D remains ambiguous. This TCR came from a woman aged 25 to 39 with acute or convalescent COVID-19. CDR3 amino acids: CASRADNTGELFF. The CDR3 DNA reads as TGTGCCAGCAGGGCCGATAACACCGGGGAGCTGTTTTTT.